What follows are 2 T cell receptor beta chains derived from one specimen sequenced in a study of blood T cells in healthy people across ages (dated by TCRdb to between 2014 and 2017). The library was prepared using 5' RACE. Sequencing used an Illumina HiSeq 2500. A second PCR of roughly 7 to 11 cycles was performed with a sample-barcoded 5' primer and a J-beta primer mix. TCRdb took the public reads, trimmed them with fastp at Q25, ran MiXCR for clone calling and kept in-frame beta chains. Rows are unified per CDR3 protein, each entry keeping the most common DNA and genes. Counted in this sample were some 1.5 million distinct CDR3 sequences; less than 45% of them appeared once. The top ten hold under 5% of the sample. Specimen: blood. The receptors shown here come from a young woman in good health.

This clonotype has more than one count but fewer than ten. The CDR3 loop is CASSFELQEGTQYF. The CDR3 DNA follows: TGTGCCAGCAGTTTCGAACTACAGGAGGGGACCCAGTACTTC. The V and J genes are TRBV12-3 or TRBV12-4 and TRBJ2-5, with a tentative D call TRBD2 (6 bases). CDR3 length: 14 amino acids. Trimming removed 3 bases at V and 7 bases at J, with 15 bases between.

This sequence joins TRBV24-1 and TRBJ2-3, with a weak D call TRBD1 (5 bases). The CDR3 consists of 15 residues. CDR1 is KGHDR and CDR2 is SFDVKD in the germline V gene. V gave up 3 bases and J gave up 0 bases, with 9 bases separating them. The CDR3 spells CATSDTRVSTDTQYF. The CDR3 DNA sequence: TGTGCCACCAGTGATACCAGGGTGAGCACAGATACGCAGTATTTT.